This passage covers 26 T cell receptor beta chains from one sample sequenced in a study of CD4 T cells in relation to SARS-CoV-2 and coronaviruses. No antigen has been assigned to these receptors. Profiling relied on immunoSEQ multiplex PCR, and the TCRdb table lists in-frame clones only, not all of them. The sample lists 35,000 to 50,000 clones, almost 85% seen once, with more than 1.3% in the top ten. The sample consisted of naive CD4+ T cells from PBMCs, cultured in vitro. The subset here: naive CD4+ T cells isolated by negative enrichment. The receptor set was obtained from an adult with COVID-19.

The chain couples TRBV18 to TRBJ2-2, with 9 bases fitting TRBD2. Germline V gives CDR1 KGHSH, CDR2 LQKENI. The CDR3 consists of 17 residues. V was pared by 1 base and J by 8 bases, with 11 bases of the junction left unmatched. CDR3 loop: CASSPRTSSGSLGELFF. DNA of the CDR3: TGTGCCAGCTCACCACGTACAAGTAGCGGGAGCCTTGGGGAGCTGTTTTTT.

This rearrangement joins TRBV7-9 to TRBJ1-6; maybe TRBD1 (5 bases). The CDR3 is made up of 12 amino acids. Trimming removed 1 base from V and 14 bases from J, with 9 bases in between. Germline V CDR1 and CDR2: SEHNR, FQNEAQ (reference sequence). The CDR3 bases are TGTGCCAGCAGCTTAGATACAGGCTCCCTCCACTTT. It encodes CASSLDTGSLHF.

In DNA form, the CDR3 reads TGTGCCAGCAGCCCATACACTAGCGGGAGTAGAAATGAGCAGTTCTTC. This sequence encodes CASSPYTSGSRNEQFF. The chain employs TRBV7-8 and TRBJ2-1, with TRBD2 matching over 11 bases. There are 16 residues in the CDR3. The germline gives CDR1 SGHVS, CDR2 FQNEAQ. The V segment lost 5 bases and the J segment 7 bases; nucleotides outside the gene matches: 10.

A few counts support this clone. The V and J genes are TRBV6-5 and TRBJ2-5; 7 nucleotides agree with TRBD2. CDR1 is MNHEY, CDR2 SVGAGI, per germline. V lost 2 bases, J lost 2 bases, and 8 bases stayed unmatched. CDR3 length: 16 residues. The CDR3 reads CASSYRGESRQETQYF. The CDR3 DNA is TGTGCCAGCAGTTACCGGGGGGAATCGAGGCAAGAGACCCAGTACTTC.

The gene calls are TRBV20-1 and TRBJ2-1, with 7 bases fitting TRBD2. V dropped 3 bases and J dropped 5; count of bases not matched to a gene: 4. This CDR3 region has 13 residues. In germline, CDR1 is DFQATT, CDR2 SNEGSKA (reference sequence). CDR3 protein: CSASTSANNEQFF. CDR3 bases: TGCAGTGCTAGTACTAGCGCCAACAATGAGCAGTTCTTC.

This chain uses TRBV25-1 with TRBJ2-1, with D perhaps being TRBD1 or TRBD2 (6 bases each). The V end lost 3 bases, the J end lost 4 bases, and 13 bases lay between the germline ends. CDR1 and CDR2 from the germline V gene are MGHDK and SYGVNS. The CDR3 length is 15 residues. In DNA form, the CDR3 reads TGTGCCAGCAGTGAGGCGGGACAAGCTTACAATGAGCAGTTCTTC. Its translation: CASSEAGQAYNEQFF.

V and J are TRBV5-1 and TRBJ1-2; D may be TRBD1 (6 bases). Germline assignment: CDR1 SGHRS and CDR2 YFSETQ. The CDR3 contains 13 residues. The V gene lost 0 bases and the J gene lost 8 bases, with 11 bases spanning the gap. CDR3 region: CASSLGTVVGYTF. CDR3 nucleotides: TGCGCCAGCAGCTTGGGGACAGTTGTCGGCTACACCTTC.

The chain's CDR3 is CASSQPSGYTYEQYF. The DNA for the CDR3 is TGTGCCAGCAGCCAACCTAGCGGGTATACCTACGAGCAGTACTTC. This chain connects TRBV3-1 (or the pseudogene TRBV3-2) to TRBJ2-7; 8 bases agree with TRBD2. Losses at the gene ends were 2 bases for V and 2 bases for J; bases not matched to a gene: 5. The germline V gene encodes CDR1 LGHDT and CDR2 YNNKEL (reference sequence). The length of the CDR3 is 15 residues.

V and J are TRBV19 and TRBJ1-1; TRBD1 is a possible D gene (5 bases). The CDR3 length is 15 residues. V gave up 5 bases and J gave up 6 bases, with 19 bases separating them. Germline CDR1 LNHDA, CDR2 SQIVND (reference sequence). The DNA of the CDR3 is TGTGCCAGTAGTTCTCACCAGAGGGGATGGGCTGAAGCTTTCTTT. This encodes CASSSHQRGWAEAFF.

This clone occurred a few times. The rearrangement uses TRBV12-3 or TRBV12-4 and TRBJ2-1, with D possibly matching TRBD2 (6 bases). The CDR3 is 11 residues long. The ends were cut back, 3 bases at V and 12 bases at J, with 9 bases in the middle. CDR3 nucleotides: TGTGCCAGCAGTTTGACTAGTTTGCAGTTCTTC. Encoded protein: CASSLTSLQFF.

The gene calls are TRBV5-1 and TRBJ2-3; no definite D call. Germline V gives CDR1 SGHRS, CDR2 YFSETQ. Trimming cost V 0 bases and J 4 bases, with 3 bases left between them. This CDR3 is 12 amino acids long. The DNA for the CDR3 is TGCGCCAGCAGCTTGGTTCCAGATACGCAGTATTTT. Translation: CASSLVPDTQYF.

CDR3: CASSGRQGDRYEQYF. The CDR3, as DNA: TGTGCCAGCAGCGGAAGACAGGGGGATCGCTACGAGCAGTACTTC. V is TRBV5-5 and J is TRBJ2-7; TRBD1 matches at 9 bases. This CDR3 has 15 residues. V shed 4 bases and J 3 bases; nucleotides not matched to a gene: 8. Germline assignment: CDR1 SGHKS and CDR2 YYEKEE (reference sequence). The full variable domain, completed using reference TRBV5-5 and TRBJ2-7, is DAGVTQSPTHLIKTRGQQVTLRCSPISGHKSVSWYQQVLGQGPQFIFQYYEKEERGRGNFPDRFSARQFPNYSSELNVNALLLGDSALYLCASSGRQGDRYEQYFGPGTRLTVT.

CDR3: CASTTRGGLGYGYTF. The CDR3 DNA reads TGTGCCAGCACCACTAGAGGGGGATTAGGCTATGGCTACACCTTC. The chain employs TRBV7-9 and TRBJ1-2; D is perhaps TRBD1 (6 bases). Trimming cost V 7 bases and J 4 bases, with 19 bases left between them. CDR3 size: 15 residues. Germline loops: CDR1 SEHNR, CDR2 FQNEAQ (reference sequence).

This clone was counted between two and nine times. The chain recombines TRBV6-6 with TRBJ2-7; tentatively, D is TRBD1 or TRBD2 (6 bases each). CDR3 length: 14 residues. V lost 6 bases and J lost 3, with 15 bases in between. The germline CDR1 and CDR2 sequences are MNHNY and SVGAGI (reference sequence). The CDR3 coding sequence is TGTGCCAGCAGCCCCGGGGGCGTCGTCTACGAGCAGTACTTC. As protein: CASSPGGVVYEQYF.

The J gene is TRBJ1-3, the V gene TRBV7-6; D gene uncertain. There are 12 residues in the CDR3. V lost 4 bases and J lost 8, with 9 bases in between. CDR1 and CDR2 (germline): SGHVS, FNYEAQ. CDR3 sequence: CASSSWRDTIYF. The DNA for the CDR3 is TGTGCCAGCAGCTCCTGGCGGGACACCATATATTTT.

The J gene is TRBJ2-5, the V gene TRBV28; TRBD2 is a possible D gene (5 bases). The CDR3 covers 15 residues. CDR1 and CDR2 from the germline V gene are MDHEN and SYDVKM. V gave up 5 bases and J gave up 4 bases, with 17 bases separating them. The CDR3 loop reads CASSGDLRGRETQYF. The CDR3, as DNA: TGTGCCAGCAGTGGCGACCTGAGAGGGCGAGAGACCCAGTACTTC. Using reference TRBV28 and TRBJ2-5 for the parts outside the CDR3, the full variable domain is DVKVTQSSRYLVKRTGEKVFLECVQDMDHENMFWYRQDPGLGLRLIYFSYDVKMKEKGDIPEGYSVSREKKERFSLILESASTNQTSMYLCASSGDLRGRETQYFGPGTRLLVL.

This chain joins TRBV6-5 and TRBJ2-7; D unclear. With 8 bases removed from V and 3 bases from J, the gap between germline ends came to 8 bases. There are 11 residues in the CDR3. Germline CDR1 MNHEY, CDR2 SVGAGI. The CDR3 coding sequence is TGTGCCAGCGTGAGTCACTACGAGCAGTACTTC. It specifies CASVSHYEQYF.

In DNA form, the CDR3 reads TGTGCCAGCAGTTACAAAGCGGGAGGGTACAATGAGCAGTTCTTC. Translation gives CASSYKAGGYNEQFF. The chain employs TRBV6-5 and TRBJ2-1; the match to TRBD2 covers 10 bases. This CDR3 has 15 residues. Germline loops: CDR1 MNHEY, CDR2 SVGAGI. V trimming: 2 bases; J trimming: 4 bases; junction bases outside the gene matches: 2.

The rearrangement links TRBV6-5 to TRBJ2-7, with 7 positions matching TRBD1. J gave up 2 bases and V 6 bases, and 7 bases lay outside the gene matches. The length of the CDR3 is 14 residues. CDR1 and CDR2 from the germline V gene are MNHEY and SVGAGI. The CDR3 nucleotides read TGTGCCAGCAGGGACCGGGACAGCACCTACGAGCAGTACTTC. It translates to CASRDRDSTYEQYF.

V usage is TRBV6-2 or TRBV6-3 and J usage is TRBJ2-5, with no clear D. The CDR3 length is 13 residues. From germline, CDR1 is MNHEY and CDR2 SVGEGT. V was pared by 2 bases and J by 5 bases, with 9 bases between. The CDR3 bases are TGTGCCAGCAGTTACCTGGGTTGGGAGACCCAGTACTTC. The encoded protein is CASSYLGWETQYF.

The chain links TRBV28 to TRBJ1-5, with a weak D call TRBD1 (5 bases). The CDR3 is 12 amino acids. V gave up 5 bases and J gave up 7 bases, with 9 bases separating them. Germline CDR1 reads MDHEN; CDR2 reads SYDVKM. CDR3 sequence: CASSTTEQPQHF. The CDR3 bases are TGTGCCAGCAGTACGACAGAGCAGCCCCAGCATTTT.

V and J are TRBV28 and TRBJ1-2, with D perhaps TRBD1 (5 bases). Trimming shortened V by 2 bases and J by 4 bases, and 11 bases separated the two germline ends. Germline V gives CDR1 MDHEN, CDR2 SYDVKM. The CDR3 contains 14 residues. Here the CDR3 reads CASSLRWGSYGYTF. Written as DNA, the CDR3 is TGTGCCAGCAGTTTAAGGTGGGGGAGCTATGGCTACACCTTC.

CDR3 sequence (DNA): TGTGCCAGCAGTGAAACCGGGAGGGAGGGTTCGAATGAGCAGTTCTTC. Translation gives CASSETGREGSNEQFF. The chain joins TRBV2 to TRBJ2-1; 8 bases line up with TRBD2. Germline loops: CDR1 SNHLY, CDR2 FYNNEI. The CDR3 has 16 amino acids. V shed 2 bases and J 7 bases; nucleotides not matched to a gene: 10.

The CDR3 sequence: CASSTNRATNEKLFF. DNA for the CDR3: TGTGCCAGCAGTACTAACAGGGCCACTAATGAAAAACTGTTTTTT. This chain joins TRBV2 and TRBJ1-4; possible D gene TRBD1, 6 bases. The CDR3 extends over 15 amino acids. Germline CDR1 reads SNHLY; CDR2 reads FYNNEI. The ends were cut back, 5 bases at V and 2 bases at J, with 12 bases in the middle. Using reference TRBV2 and TRBJ1-4 for the parts outside the CDR3, the full variable domain is EPEVTQTPSHQVTQMGQEVILRCVPISNHLYFYWYRQILGQKVEFLVSFYNNEISEKSEIFDDQFSVERPDGSNFTLKIRSTKLEDSAMYFCASSTNRATNEKLFFGSGTQLSVL.

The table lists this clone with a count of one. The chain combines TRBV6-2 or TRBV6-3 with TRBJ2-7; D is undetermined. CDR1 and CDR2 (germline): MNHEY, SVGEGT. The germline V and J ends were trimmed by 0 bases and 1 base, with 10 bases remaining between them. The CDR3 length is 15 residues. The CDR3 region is CASSYSTVGSYEQYF. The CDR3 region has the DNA TGTGCCAGCAGTTACTCGACGGTAGGGTCCTACGAGCAGTACTTC.

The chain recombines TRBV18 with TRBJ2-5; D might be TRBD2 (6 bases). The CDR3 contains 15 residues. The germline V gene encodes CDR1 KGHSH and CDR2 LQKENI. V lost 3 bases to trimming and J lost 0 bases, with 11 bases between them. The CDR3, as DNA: TGTGCCAGCTCACCCCGGGCTAGCGACCAAGAGACCCAGTACTTC. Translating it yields CASSPRASDQETQYF. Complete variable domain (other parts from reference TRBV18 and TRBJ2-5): NAGVMQNPRHLVRRRGQEARLRCSPMKGHSHVYWYRQLPEEGLKFMVYLQKENIIDESGMPKERFSAEFPKEGPSILRIQQVVRGDSAAYFCASSPRASDQETQYFGPGTRLLVL.